This T cell receptor beta chain is drawn from a study of cytomegalovirus exposure and HLA in healthy donors. Study-wide results and limits: The authors considered a cluster of highly shared sequence variants likely to be a sequencing artifact.

Primers included in the PCR were 60 Vbeta and 13 Jbeta primers. TCRdb's table, derived via immunoSEQ multiplex PCR, lists solely in-frame clones and lacks some. The sample spans around 74,000 clones; the ten largest clones claim roughly 5%. A remark on this clone: Its antigen remains unidentified.

CDR3 size: 15 residues. Per the germline V gene, CDR1 is SEHNR and CDR2 is FQNEAQ (reference sequence). Trimming at V came to 3 bases and at J to 5 bases, leaving 8 bases not matched to a gene. The clonotype comes from a man younger than 40 in good health and CMV-seronegative. Sequenced input: PBMCs. The gene calls are TRBV7-9 and TRBJ2-3; 7 bases are shared with TRBD1. The CDR3 coding sequence is TGTGCCAGCAGCTTGGAGACAGGGTTTCGAGATACGCAGTATTTT. Protein sequence: CASSLETGFRDTQYF.